The 20 T cell receptor beta chains reported below all come from one sample, sequenced in a study of OX40 agonist ivuxolimab in advanced cancers. The library was produced with the immunoSEQ multiplex PCR assay. Drawn from immuneACCESS, this table holds only the in-frame rearrangements with V and J called that TCRdb kept. Clones are partly lost; checked studies trace under half to an unresolved V gene and leave the rest unexplained. The sample table contains more than 60,000 clones; only one count was recorded for 75% to 90% of them. Around 3.8% of the sample is held by the ten biggest clonotypes. The sample was CD4+ or CD8+ T cells sorted from blood, taken in a trial of the OX40 agonist ivuxolimab. The receptor set was obtained from an adult with an advanced solid tumor such as melanoma, head and neck, liver or kidney cancer.

This chain connects TRBV7-2 to TRBJ2-5; 8 bases map to TRBD1. CDR1 and CDR2 (germline): SGHTA, FQGNSA. The length of the CDR3 is 14 residues. Trimming at V came to 1 base and at J to 4 bases, leaving 2 bases not matched to a gene. The CDR3 coding sequence is TGTGCCAGCAGCTTAGGAGGGACAGGAGAGACCCAGTACTTC. Its translation is CASSLGGTGETQYF.

The rearrangement uses TRBV28 and TRBJ1-2, with a weak D call TRBD1 (6 bases). V dropped 1 base and J dropped 4 bases, with 10 bases sitting between them. CDR1 and CDR2 (germline): MDHEN, SYDVKM. This CDR3 contains 14 residues. The CDR3 nucleotides are TGTGCCAGCAGTTTATCTCCGGACAGCTATGGCTACACCTTC. Protein sequence: CASSLSPDSYGYTF.

The rearrangement uses TRBV5-1 and TRBJ2-3; TRBD2 agrees at 8 bases. Trimming took 3 bases from V and 0 from J; bases not matched to a gene: 6. Looked up from germline, CDR1 is SGHRS and CDR2 is YFSETQ. CDR3 length equals 16 residues. CDR3 sequence: CASSSGASGSTDTQYF. CDR3 sequence (DNA): TGCGCCAGCAGCTCGGGGGCTAGCGGGAGCACAGATACGCAGTATTTT.

There are a few counts of this clone. The DNA for the CDR3 is TGTGCCAGCAGCGGGGGGGAATACAATGAGCAGTTCTTC. Amino acid sequence: CASSGGEYNEQFF. V gene TRBV5-6 combines with J gene TRBJ2-1; 7 bases align to TRBD2. CDR3 length equals 13 residues. Germline trimming cut 4 bases from V and 4 bases from J; bases unmatched to any gene: 2. Germline lookup yields CDR1 SGHDT and CDR2 YYEEEE.

This chain links TRBV12-2 with TRBJ1-5; the D call of TRBD1 is as the table states it, not checked on the DNA. TRBV12-2 is classified as a pseudogene. The CDR3 contains 16 residues. The CDR3 DNA follows: TGTGCAAGTCGCTTAGTTCCCAGAAATAGCAATCAGCCCCAGCATTTT. It specifies CASRLVPRNSNQPQHF.

V and J are TRBV4-1 and TRBJ1-2; 9 nucleotides line up with TRBD1. CDR3 size: 14 residues. The V gene's germline CDR1 is MGHRA and CDR2 YSYEKL. V was clipped by 4 bases and J by 4 bases; unmatched bases: 4. The CDR3 loop is CASSLWDRAYGYTF. Written as DNA, the CDR3 is TGCGCCAGCAGCCTCTGGGACAGGGCCTATGGCTACACCTTC.

This clone was picked up one time. A read error may account for a junction end that differs from germline. J is TRBJ1-5 and V is TRBV9; D is possibly TRBD1 (6 bases). The CDR3 has 14 amino acids. The germline V gene has CDR1 SGDLS and CDR2 YYNGEE. The CDR3 region is CASSVDGGKQPQHF. The CDR3 region has the DNA TGTGCCAGCAGCGTCGACGGGGGCAAGCAGCCCCAGCATTTT.

This rearrangement joins TRBV2 to TRBJ1-2, with D perhaps matching TRBD1 (5 bases). Looked up from germline, CDR1 is SNHLY and CDR2 is FYNNEI. Trimming took off 8 bases at V and 2 bases at J, with 12 bases between the two ends. The CDR3 runs 13 residues. The CDR3: CASDSTGNYGYTF. CDR3 nucleotide sequence: TGTGCCAGCGACAGCACAGGAAACTATGGCTACACCTTC.

V is TRBV9 and J is TRBJ2-5; TRBD2 aligns across 8 bases. The V gene end was trimmed by 4 bases and the J gene end by 4 bases; junction bases not matched to a gene: 9. Germline loops: CDR1 SGDLS, CDR2 YYNGEE. The CDR3 totals 15 residues. CDR3 DNA sequence: TGTGCCAGCAGCCTCGAGAGCGGGAGAGGAGAGACCCAGTACTTC. It specifies CASSLESGRGETQYF. The full variable domain, its missing parts supplied by reference TRBV9 and TRBJ2-5, is DSGVTQTPKHLITATGQRVTLRCSPRSGDLSVYWYQQSLDQGLQFLIQYYNGEERAKGNILERFSAQQFPDLHSELNLSSLELGDSALYFCASSLESGRGETQYFGPGTRLLVL.

The V and J genes are TRBV20-1 and TRBJ1-1; no clear D. CDR3 length equals 11 residues. The V end lost 4 bases, the J end lost 11 bases, and 14 bases lay between the germline ends. From germline, CDR1 is DFQATT and CDR2 SNEGSKA (reference sequence). The CDR3 DNA sequence: TGCAGTGCTATGGAATCGTACCAGGCTTTCTTT. It translates to CSAMESYQAFF.

Only one count was recorded for this clone. The rearrangement uses TRBV19 and TRBJ2-7; no firm D call. This CDR3 comprises 11 residues. V was pared by 4 bases and J by 4 bases, with 5 bases between. The germline V gene has CDR1 LNHDA and CDR2 SQIVND (reference sequence). CDR3 DNA: TGTGCCAGTAGTAACGGGTACGAGCAGTACTTC. Its protein product is CASSNGYEQYF.

The genes are TRBV7-2 and TRBJ1-1, with D possibly being TRBD1 (5 bases). Trimming pared 6 bases from V and 4 bases from J, leaving 15 bases between. Germline V gene sequence: CDR1 SGHTA, CDR2 FQGNSA. The CDR3 runs 14 residues. CDR3 region: CASSHPGRGTEAFF. For the CDR3, the DNA is TGTGCCAGCAGTCATCCGGGACGGGGCACTGAAGCTTTCTTT.

V gene TRBV6-1 combines with J gene TRBJ2-3, with D perhaps TRBD2 (5 bases). This CDR3 region has 15 residues. Germline CDR1 is MNHNS and CDR2 is SASEGT. Trimming left V 6 bases short and J 0 bases short, with 13 bases between. CDR3 nucleotides: TGTGCCAGCAGGGGCGGAGGCGGGAGCACAGATACGCAGTATTTT. Residues: CASRGGGGSTDTQYF.

V and J are TRBV25-1 and TRBJ2-2; 10 nucleotides align to TRBD1. The germline gives CDR1 MGHDK, CDR2 SYGVNS. The ends lost 7 bases at V and 4 bases at J; junction bases unmatched: 9. CDR3 length: 16 amino acids. CDR3: CASTPTGGVITGELFF. The CDR3 DNA reads TGTGCCAGCACCCCGACAGGGGGCGTTATCACCGGGGAGCTGTTTTTT. The full variable domain, with the rest looked up from reference TRBV25-1 and TRBJ2-2, is EADIYQTPRYLVIGTGKKITLECSQTMGHDKMYWYQQDPGMELHLIHYSYGVNSTEKGDLSSESTVSRIRTEHFPLTLESARPSHTSQYLCASTPTGGVITGELFFGEGSRLTVL.

This clone was seen more than once but under ten times. V is TRBV28 and J is TRBJ2-7; 12 positions match TRBD2. Germline CDR1 reads MDHEN; CDR2 reads SYDVKM. The CDR3 runs 15 residues. Unmatched junction bases numbered 5, after V lost 4 bases and J lost 4 bases. The DNA of the CDR3 is TGTGCCAGCAGTTCTCTAGCGGGAGGGCGGTACGAGCAGTACTTC. It is translated as CASSSLAGGRYEQYF.

The V gene is TRBV2, the J gene TRBJ1-5, with D unresolved. CDR1 and CDR2 from the germline V gene are SNHLY and FYNNEI. Between the trimmed V and J ends, which lost 3 bases and 4 bases, there was a span of 10 bases. This CDR3 is 14 amino acids long. The CDR3: CASSDLGLNQPQHF. The CDR3 DNA sequence: TGTGCCAGCAGTGATTTGGGTTTAAATCAGCCCCAGCATTTT.

V gene TRBV7-2 combines with J gene TRBJ2-1, with 7 nucleotides matching TRBD2. The CDR3 is made up of 15 amino acids. CDR1 and CDR2 from the germline V gene are SGHTA and FQGNSA. The V and J ends lost 8 bases and 7 bases, in that order; junction bases with no gene match: 14. The CDR3 bases are TGTGCCAGCCCCCTCGGGGGGAGGTTGGATAATGAGCAGTTCTTC. The encoded protein is CASPLGGRLDNEQFF.

This clone appeared a single time. The rearrangement links TRBV13 to TRBJ2-7, with a tentative D call TRBD2 (6 bases). Trimming pared 0 bases from V and 6 bases from J, leaving 12 bases between. Per germline, CDR1 PRHDT and CDR2 FYEKMQ (reference sequence). The CDR3 spans 14 residues. The DNA of the CDR3 is TGTGCCAGCAGCTTAGGCGGGGTCGGGGGCGAGCAGTACTTC. This encodes CASSLGGVGGEQYF. Looking up the rest from reference TRBV13 and TRBJ2-7 gives the full variable domain: AAGVIQSPRHLIKEKRETATLKCYPIPRHDTVYWYQQGPGQDPQFLISFYEKMQSDKGSIPDRFSAQQFSDYHSELNMSSLELGDSALYFCASSLGGVGGEQYFGPGTRLTVT.

This clone was picked up one time. V and J are TRBV9 and TRBJ1-1, with 8 nucleotides matching TRBD1. Germline values: CDR1 SGDLS, CDR2 YYNGEE. CDR3 length: 13 residues. V shed 3 bases and J 5 bases; nucleotides not matched to a gene: 3. The CDR3 DNA follows: TGTGCCAGCAGCGGGACAGGGCTTACTGAAGCTTTCTTT. Translation gives CASSGTGLTEAFF.

The chain links TRBV28 to TRBJ2-5; TRBD2 aligns across 10 bases. Trimming at V came to 8 bases and at J to 4 bases, leaving 4 bases not matched to a gene. This CDR3 is built from 13 residues. Germline V gives CDR1 MDHEN, CDR2 SYDVKM. The CDR3 region is CASGASGRETQYF. DNA for the CDR3: TGTGCCAGCGGCGCTAGCGGGAGAGAGACCCAGTACTTC.